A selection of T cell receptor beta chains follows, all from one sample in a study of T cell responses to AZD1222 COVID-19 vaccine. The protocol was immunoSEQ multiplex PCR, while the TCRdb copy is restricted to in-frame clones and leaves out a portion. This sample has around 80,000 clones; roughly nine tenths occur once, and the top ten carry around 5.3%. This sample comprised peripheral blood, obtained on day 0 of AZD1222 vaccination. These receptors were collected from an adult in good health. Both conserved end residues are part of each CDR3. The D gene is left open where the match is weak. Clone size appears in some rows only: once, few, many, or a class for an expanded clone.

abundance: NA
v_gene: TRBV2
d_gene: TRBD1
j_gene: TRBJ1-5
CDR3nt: TGTGCCAGCAGAACAGACAGGGCGTCCAATCAGCCCCAGCATTTT
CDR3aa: CASRTDRASNQPQHF

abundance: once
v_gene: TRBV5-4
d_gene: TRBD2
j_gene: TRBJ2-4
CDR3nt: TGTGCCAGCAGCGCCGGACTAGCGGGGGTGACCAAAAACATTCAGTACTTC
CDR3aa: CASSAGLAGVTKNIQYF

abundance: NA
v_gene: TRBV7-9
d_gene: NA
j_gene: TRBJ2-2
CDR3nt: TGTGCCAGCAGCTTCTCTGGGTACACCGGGGAGCTGTTTTTT
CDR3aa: CASSFSGYTGELFF

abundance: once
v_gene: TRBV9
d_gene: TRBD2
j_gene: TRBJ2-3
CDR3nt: TGTGCCAGCAGCGTTAGCGGGGGGGTGGCAGATACGCAGTATTTT
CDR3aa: CASSVSGGVADTQYF

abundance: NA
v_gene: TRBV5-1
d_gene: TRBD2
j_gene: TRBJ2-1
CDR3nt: TGCGCCAGCCGTAGCGGGGGGGCCTTCCATGAGCAGTTCTTC
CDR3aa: CASRSGGAFHEQFF

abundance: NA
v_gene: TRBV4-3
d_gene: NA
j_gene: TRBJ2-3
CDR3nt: TGCGCCAGCAGCCAAGATAGGAAGTACCTTTCCACAGATACGCAGTATTTT
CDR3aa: CASSQDRKYLSTDTQYF

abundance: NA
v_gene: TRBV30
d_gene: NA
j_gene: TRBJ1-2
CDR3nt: TGTGCCTGGGATAAAGGTGCCCAAGTCTATGGCTACACCTTC
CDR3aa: CAWDKGAQVYGYTF

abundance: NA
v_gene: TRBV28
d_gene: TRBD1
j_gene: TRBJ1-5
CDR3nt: TGTGCCAGCAGATACAGGGGGCCCGGTCAGCCCCAGCATTTT
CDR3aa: CASRYRGPGQPQHF

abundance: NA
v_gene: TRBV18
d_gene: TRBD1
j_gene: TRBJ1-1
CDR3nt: TGTGCCAGCTCGCCGGACAGGGGCAGGGAAGCTTTCTTT
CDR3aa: CASSPDRGREAFF

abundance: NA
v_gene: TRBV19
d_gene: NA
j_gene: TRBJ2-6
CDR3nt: TGTGCCAGTAGTATTTCCGGTTATAAGGGGGCCAACGTCCTGACTTTC
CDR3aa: CASSISGYKGANVLTF

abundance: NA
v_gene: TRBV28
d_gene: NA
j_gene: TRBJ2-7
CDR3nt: TGTGCCAGCAGTTCCTTAAACGAGCAGTACTTC
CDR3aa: CASSSLNEQYF

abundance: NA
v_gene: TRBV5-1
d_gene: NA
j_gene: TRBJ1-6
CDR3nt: TGCGCCAGCAGCTTGGAAGGGGGACTTAATTCACCCCTCCACTTT
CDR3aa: CASSLEGGLNSPLHF

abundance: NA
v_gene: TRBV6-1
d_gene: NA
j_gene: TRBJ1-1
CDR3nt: TGTGCCAGCAGTGAGCAGACAGGGAACACTGAAGCTTTCTTT
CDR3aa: CASSEQTGNTEAFF

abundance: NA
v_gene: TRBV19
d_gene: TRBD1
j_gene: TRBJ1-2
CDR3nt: TGTGCCAGTAGTATAGGGACAGGGGACTATGGCTACACCTTC
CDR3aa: CASSIGTGDYGYTF

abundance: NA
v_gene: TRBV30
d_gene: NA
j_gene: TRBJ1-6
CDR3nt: TGTGCCTGGAGTGCGGGCTCCTATAATTCACCCCTCCACTTT
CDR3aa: CAWSAGSYNSPLHF